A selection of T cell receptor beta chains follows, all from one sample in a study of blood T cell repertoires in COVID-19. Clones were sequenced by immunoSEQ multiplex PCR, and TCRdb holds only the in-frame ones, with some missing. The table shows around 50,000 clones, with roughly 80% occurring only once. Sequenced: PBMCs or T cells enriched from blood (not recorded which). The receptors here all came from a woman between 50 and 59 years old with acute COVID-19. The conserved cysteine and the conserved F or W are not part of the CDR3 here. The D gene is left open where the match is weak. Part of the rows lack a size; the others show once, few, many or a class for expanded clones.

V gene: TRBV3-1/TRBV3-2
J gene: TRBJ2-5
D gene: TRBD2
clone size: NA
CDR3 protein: ASSPIPLAGGAQRETQY

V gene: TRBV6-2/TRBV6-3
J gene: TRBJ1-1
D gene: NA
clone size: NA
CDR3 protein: ASSYALGAIDRAEAF

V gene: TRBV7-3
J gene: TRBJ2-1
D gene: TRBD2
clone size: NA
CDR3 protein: ASSPNHGTSGNEQF

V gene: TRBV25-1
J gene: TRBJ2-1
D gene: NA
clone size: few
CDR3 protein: ASSELLSRGNEQF

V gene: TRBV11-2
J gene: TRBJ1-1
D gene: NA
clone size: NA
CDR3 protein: ASSPRQATNTEAF

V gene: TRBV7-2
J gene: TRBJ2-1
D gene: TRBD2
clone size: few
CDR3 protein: ASRGGTSKEQF

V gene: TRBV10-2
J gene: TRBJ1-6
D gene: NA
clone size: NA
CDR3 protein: ASSDKNSPLH

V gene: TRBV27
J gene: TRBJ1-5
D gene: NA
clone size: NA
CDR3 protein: ASSLYPPEGSNQPQH

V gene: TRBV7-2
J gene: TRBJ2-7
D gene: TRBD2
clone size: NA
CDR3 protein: ASSPMGLAGPPNEQY

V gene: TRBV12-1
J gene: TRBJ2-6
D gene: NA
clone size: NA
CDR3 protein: ASSFELRFKRSGANVLT

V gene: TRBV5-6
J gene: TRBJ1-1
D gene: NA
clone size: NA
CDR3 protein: ASSFVAGNEAF

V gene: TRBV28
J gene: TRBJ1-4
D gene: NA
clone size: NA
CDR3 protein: ASRQINEKLF

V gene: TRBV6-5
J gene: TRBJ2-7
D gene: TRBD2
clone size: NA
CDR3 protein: ASSYQAGGYEQY

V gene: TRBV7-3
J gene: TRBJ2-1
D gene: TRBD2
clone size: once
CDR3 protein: ASSLEGSGLAGYEQF

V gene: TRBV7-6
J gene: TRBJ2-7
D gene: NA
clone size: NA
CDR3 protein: ASSLNQGQGEQY

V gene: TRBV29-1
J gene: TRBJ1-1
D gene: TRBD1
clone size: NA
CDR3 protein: SVEDIRGSEAF

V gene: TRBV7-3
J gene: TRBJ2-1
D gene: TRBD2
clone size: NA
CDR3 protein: ASSPFKTSGLHNEQF

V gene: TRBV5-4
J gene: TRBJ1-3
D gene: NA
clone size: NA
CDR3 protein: ASSPGHIGNTIY

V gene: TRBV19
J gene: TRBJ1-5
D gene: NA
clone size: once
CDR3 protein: ASSIQGKEGQPQH

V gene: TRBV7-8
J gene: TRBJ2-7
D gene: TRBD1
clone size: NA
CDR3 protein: ASSPRGTGALGEQY

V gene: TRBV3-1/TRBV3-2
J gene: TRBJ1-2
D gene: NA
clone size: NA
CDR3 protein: ASSHRQIYGYT

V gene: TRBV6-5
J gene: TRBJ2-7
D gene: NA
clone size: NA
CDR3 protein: ASSYAGSEQY

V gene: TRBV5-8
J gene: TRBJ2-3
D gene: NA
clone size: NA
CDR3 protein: ASSLGVGLSTDTQY

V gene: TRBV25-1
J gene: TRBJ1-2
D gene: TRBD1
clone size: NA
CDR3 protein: ASTTGGLYGYT

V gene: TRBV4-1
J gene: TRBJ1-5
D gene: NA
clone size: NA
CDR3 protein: ASSHEIQGRNQPQH

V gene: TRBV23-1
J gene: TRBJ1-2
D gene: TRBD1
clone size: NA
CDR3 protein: ASSHPDLTGRIT

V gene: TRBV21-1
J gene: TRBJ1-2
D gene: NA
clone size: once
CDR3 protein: ASSTHRGREGYT

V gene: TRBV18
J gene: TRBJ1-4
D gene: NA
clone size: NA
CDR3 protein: ASSPPGQGVKLF

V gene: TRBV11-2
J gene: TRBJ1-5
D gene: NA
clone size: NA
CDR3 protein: ASSLDPGRSQPQH

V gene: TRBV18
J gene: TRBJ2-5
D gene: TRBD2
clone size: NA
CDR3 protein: ASSPSGGQETQY

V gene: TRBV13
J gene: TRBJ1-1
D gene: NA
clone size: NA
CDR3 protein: ASSRVNTEAF

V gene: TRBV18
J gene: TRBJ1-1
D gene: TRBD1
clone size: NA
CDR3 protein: ASSPQFNRGRLNTEAF

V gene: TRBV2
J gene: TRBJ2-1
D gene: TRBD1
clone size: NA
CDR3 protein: ASSIGQGRIDEQF

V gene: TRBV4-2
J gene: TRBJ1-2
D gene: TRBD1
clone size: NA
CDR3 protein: ASSHLGQGNYGYT

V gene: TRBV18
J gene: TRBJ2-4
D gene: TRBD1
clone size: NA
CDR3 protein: ASSPRTGLDIQY

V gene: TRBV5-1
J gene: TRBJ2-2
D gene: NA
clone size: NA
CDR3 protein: ASRRMGGHTGELF

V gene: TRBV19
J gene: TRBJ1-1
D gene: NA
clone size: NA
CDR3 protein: ASSQNTLSGTEAF

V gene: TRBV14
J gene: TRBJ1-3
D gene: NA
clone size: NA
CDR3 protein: ASSQGGSLRNTIY

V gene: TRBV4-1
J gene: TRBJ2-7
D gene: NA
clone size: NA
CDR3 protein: ASSQEEESSYEQY

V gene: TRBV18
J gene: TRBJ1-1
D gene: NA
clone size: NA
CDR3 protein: ASSPEARGTEAF

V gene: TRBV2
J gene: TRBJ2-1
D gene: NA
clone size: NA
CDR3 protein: ASRAWSLRGRTGSREQF

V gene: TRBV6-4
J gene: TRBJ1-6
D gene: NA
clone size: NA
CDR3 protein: ASSDEQGGFLH

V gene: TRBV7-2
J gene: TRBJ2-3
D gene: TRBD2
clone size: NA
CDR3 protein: ASSPRAGVGDTQY

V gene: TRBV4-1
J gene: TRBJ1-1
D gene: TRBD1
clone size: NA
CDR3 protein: ASSPGQPNTEAF

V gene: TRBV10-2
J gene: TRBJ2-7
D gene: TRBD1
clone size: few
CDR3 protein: ASNRGDSEQY

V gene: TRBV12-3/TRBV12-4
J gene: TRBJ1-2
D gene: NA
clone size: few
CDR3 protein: ASSRGANGYT

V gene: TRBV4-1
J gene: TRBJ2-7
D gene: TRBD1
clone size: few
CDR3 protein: ASSQTGRGQYEQY

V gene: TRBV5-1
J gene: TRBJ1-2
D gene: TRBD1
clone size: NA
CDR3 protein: ASSSGQAPYGYT

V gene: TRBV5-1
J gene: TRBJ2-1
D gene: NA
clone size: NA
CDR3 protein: ASSLGFGGPYNEQF

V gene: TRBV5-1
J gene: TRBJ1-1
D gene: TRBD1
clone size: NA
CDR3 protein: ASSLAQGVMNTEAF

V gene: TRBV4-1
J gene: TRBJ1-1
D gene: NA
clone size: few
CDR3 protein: ASSQEYGGPPGTEAF

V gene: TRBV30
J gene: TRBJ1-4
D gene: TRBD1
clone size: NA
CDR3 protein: AWNLDRGEKLF

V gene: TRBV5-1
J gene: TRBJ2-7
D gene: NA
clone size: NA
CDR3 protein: ASSFTQGNYEQY

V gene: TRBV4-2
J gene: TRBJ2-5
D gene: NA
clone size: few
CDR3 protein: ASSIGLRETQY